Given below is one TCR beta chain in context. The data were obtained in a study of T-cell memory formation after mild COVID-19. This CDR3 comprises 14 residues. From germline, CDR1 is SQVTM and CDR2 ANQGSEA. Trimming at V came to 4 bases and at J to 3 bases, leaving 7 bases not matched to a gene. A 5'RACE reaction primed in the constant segment made cDNA libraries of TCR alpha and TCR beta, and these carried sample barcodes and UMIs. TCRdb itself ran the 5' RACE reads through MiXCR, one entry per CDR3 protein. The sample lists about 200,000 distinct CDR3 sequences; roughly 10% were seen once. Sequencing was carried out using PBMCs or a T cell subset sorted from them (not recorded which). The V and J genes are TRBV29-1 and TRBJ1-1; 8 positions agree with TRBD1. The TCR sequence derives from a man aged 18 to 30 who had mild COVID-19 (a few samples of this study predate the infection). Cell type and time point are not known. This chain's CDR3 is CSVGEQGGYTEAFF. CDR3 bases: TGCAGCGTTGGGGAACAGGGGGGATACACTGAAGCTTTCTTT.